This T cell receptor beta chain was identified in a study of blood T cell repertoires in COVID-19 (dated by TCRdb to the early 2020s). Regarding the complete study: Samples covering the acute and convalescent phases of COVID-19 were provided by collaborators in the United States, Italy and Spain. Sample metadata almost always included a de-identified subject ID, COVID-19 status, age in years and sex. Where available, HLA class I and class II types were obtained from metadata supplied by the sample provider rather than from assay-based typing. The samples were drawn from the first 160 participants of the ongoing ImmuneRACE study and from 950 to 1,500 subjects provided by 6 global collaborators. Subjects who had been exposed to COVID-19, were actively infected with it, or had recovered from it provided the deeply sampled blood TCRbeta repertoires that made up the dataset. The repertoires were released in a freely available public database meant as a resource for research on the immune response to SARS-CoV-2. The material from the prospective study consisted of cDNA or gDNA derived from T cells, B-cell-depleted T cells, or PBMCs. Paper-wide results and their limitations: How much clinical and demographic metadata was included differed by source and by participant, and the metadata was provided uncurated.

With respect to this clone: The target of this receptor is not known. No quality values exist for individual bases; no much larger clone is one base distant.

TCRbeta CDR3 regions were amplified from genomic DNA by means of the immunoSEQ Assay, a bias-controlled multiplex PCR. Per the authors' processing: The number of nucleated cells in each sample was estimated from the amplification of reference gene primers within the assay. To quantify the absolute abundance of each unique TCRbeta CDR3 rearrangement, sequence reads were collapsed and filtered. For each sample, productive Simpson clonality was calculated by taking the square root of Simpson's diversity index across productive rearrangements. In its TCRdb copy, this immuneACCESS table keeps in-frame sequences only and misses some clones. Where compared with another copy, unresolved V genes explain less than half of these, and the others have no known cause. V, J and clone size reflect that table, while D and trimming were determined from the DNA. Here the sample has around 230,000 clones; about 88% occur a single time. The ten largest clones capture about 2.6% of the sample.

Participants in the prospective study were aged roughly 18 to 100 years, lived in under 30 United States geographic areas, and enrolled through a virtual design. In the prospective study, cohorts were assigned on the basis of participant-reported clinical history obtained from a screening survey and a study questionnaire. ImmuneRACE Cohort 3 recovered participants were defined by two consecutive negative NP/OP PCR tests, healthcare professional clearance, or symptom resolution. Each participant in the prospective study had whole blood, serum and a nasopharyngeal or oropharyngeal swab collected by mobile phlebotomists. Participants in the prospective study had the option to provide additional blood draws and questionnaires over a 2-month period. Prospective study blood samples were shipped either frozen or at room temperature before DNA extraction. The receptor was derived from a young woman who had recovered from COVID-19. The sequenced sample was PBMCs or T cells enriched from blood (not recorded which).

The CDR3 reads as follows: CASIGQGDEAFF. The nucleotide sequence reads TGTGCCAGTATCGGACAGGGGGATGAAGCTTTCTTT. The V and J segments used are TRBV19 and TRBJ1-1, with 10 bases aligning to TRBD1. Taken from the germline V gene (reference sequence), the CDR1 and CDR2 loops are LNHDA and SQIVND. From cysteine to phenylalanine, the CDR3 is 12 amino acids long. The CDR3 DNA has 36 bases and is translated from base 1. Here V drops 7 bases and J drops 7 bases, and the junction holds 3 bases not matched to any gene.